The rows below give T cell receptor beta chains drawn from one sample of a study of shared clonotypes between healthy human individuals. Libraries were prepared by immunoSEQ multiplex PCR; TCRdb keeps only in-frame clonotypes and omits some of them. Altogether some 630,000 clones are present, more than 70% being singletons, with the ten largest covering around 1.8%. Sequencing was done on a sample of memory CD4+ T cells sorted from blood. Source of these receptors: a woman aged 25 to 39 in good health. Both conserved end residues are part of each CDR3. Each record gives: V gene, clone size, D gene, J gene, CDR3 protein, CDR3 DNA. D genes are given only for firm matches. Only some rows state a clone size, as once, few, many or a class for expanded clones.

>TRBV11-2|-|TRBD1|TRBJ2-7
CASSLDRVGYEQYF
TGTGCCAGCAGCCTCGACAGGGTTGGCTACGAGCAGTACTTC
>TRBV28|-|-|TRBJ2-2
CASSDTNTGELFF
TGTGCCAGCAGCGACACGAACACCGGGGAGCTGTTTTTT
>TRBV6-1|-|TRBD2|TRBJ2-1
CASSARTSGRGNEQFF
TGTGCCAGCAGTGCCCGAACTAGCGGGAGGGGCAATGAGCAGTTCTTC
>TRBV19|few|-|TRBJ1-5
CADPLSPKRGLRQPQHF
TGTGCAGACCCGCTATCCCCTAAACGTGGCCTGAGGCAGCCCCAGCATTTT
>TRBV5-1|-|TRBD1|TRBJ2-3
CASSFATGLSTDTQYF
TGCGCCAGCAGCTTCGCGACAGGGCTAAGCACAGATACGCAGTATTTT
>TRBV10-3|-|TRBD1|TRBJ2-7
CASSGPGTGKETEQYF
TGTGCCAGCAGTGGTCCAGGGACAGGGAAAGAGACCGAGCAGTACTTC
>TRBV5-1|-|-|TRBJ2-7
CASSLERAYYEQYF
TGCGCCAGCAGCTTAGAACGGGCCTACTACGAGCAGTACTTC
>TRBV28|-|TRBD1|TRBJ1-4
CASRGGAGEKLFF
TGTGCCAGTCGAGGGGGCGCGGGGGAAAAACTGTTTTTT
>TRBV6-6|-|TRBD2|TRBJ2-1
CASRRLAASYNEQFF
TGTGCCAGCAGACGGCTAGCGGCCTCCTACAATGAGCAGTTCTTC
>TRBV6-6|-|-|TRBJ1-2
CASRRQSSNYGYTF
TGTGCCAGCAGGCGACAGTCTTCTAACTATGGCTACACCTTC
>TRBV18|-|TRBD2|TRBJ2-7
CASSPQTSGRRYEQYF
TGTGCCAGCTCACCTCAGACTAGCGGGAGACGCTACGAGCAGTACTTC
>TRBV7-9|-|-|TRBJ2-7
CASSLYGVVEQYF
TGTGCCAGCAGCTTGTATGGAGTCGTCGAGCAGTACTTC
>TRBV2|few|-|TRBJ2-5
CASRNQETQYF
TGTGCCAGCAGAAACCAAGAGACCCAGTACTTC
>TRBV7-9|-|-|TRBJ1-1
CASSRGQNTEAFF
TGTGCCAGCAGCCGGGGACAAAACACTGAAGCTTTCTTT
>TRBV7-8|once|-|TRBJ2-5
CASSFQQGPGETQYF
TGTGCCAGCAGCTTTCAACAGGGACCCGGCGAGACCCAGTACTTC
>TRBV4-1|-|TRBD1|TRBJ1-4
CASSLTGVNEKLFF
TGCGCCAGCAGTCTGACAGGGGTTAATGAAAAACTGTTTTTT
>TRBV5-6|-|TRBD1|TRBJ2-3
CASSTRTGSTDTQYF
TGTGCCAGCAGCACAAGGACAGGGAGTACAGATACGCAGTATTTT
>TRBV5-1|once|TRBD2|TRBJ2-1
CASSTILAGGLNEQFF
TGCGCCAGCAGCACAATACTAGCGGGAGGCCTAAATGAGCAGTTCTTC
>TRBV19|-|-|TRBJ2-7
CASSLQGGYEQYF
TGTGCCAGTAGTCTCCAGGGGGGCTACGAGCAGTACTTC
>TRBV28|-|-|TRBJ1-2
CASSSGEGYGYTF
TGTGCCAGCAGTTCAGGGGAGGGGTATGGCTACACCTTC
>TRBV28|-|-|TRBJ2-7
CASSRTEPYEQYF
TGTGCCAGCAGTAGGACAGAACCCTACGAGCAGTACTTC
>TRBV7-9|few|-|TRBJ2-1
CASSLVWTNNEQFF
TGTGCCAGCAGCTTAGTTTGGACAAACAATGAGCAGTTCTTC
>TRBV6-1|-|-|TRBJ2-7
CASSEGIDSYEQYF
TGTGCCAGCAGTGAAGGAATAGACTCCTACGAGCAGTACTTC
>TRBV18|few|-|TRBJ2-1
CASSPDSGVEQFF
TGTGCCAGCTCCCCTGACTCCGGGGTTGAGCAGTTCTTC
>TRBV7-9|-|-|TRBJ1-4
CASSLVQGVNEKLFF
TGTGCCAGCAGCTTAGTACAGGGCGTCAATGAAAAACTGTTTTTT
>TRBV6-6|-|-|TRBJ1-3
CASSYWGGSGNTIYF
TGTGCCAGCAGTTACTGGGGAGGGTCTGGAAACACCATATATTTT
>TRBV2|few|TRBD2|TRBJ2-7
CASSSGTSGIYEQYF
TGTGCCAGCAGTTCTGGGACTAGCGGGATCTACGAGCAGTACTTC
>TRBV28|-|-|TRBJ1-5
CASSFGRVYSNQPQHF
TGTGCCAGCAGTTTTGGCAGGGTCTATAGCAATCAGCCCCAGCATTTT
>TRBV18|-|TRBD1|TRBJ2-7
CASSPRDRATYEQYF
TGTGCCAGCTCACCACGCGACAGGGCAACCTACGAGCAGTACTTC
>TRBV11-2|-|-|TRBJ2-5
CASSYSVYRGETQYF
TGTGCCAGCAGTTATAGTGTCTATCGGGGGGAGACCCAGTACTTC
>TRBV5-1|-|-|TRBJ2-5
CASSLVGGQETQYF
TGCGCCAGCAGCTTGGTCGGAGGACAAGAGACCCAGTACTTC
>TRBV2|-|-|TRBJ2-1
CASSDALEGIEQFF
TGTGCCAGCAGTGATGCCCTTGAAGGGATTGAGCAGTTCTTC
>TRBV10-2|-|TRBD1|TRBJ1-3
CASISGTGIGNTIYF
TGCGCCAGCATCTCCGGGACAGGGATAGGAAACACCATATATTTT
>TRBV7-9|-|TRBD1|TRBJ1-1
CASSFDRGPNTEAFF
TGTGCCAGCAGCTTCGACAGGGGCCCGAACACTGAAGCTTTCTTT
>TRBV7-9|-|-|TRBJ2-7
CASSLRGGSYEQYF
TGTGCCAGCAGCCTCAGGGGGGGAAGTTACGAGCAGTACTTC
>TRBV18|many|-|TRBJ2-7
CASSPETSYYEQYF
TGTGCCAGCTCACCAGAGACTAGTTACTACGAGCAGTACTTC
>TRBV11-2|-|TRBD2|TRBJ2-1
CASSLRLAGRWGYNEQFF
TGTGCCAGCAGCTTACGACTAGCGGGTAGATGGGGCTACAATGAGCAGTTCTTC
>TRBV5-8|few|TRBD1|TRBJ2-1
CASSLYPGDRAYNEQFF
TGTGCCAGCAGCTTATATCCGGGGGACAGGGCCTACAATGAGCAGTTCTTC
>TRBV11-2|-|TRBD2|TRBJ2-5
CASSLVNSGRVGGTQYF
TGTGCCAGCAGCTTAGTGAATAGCGGGAGAGTGGGAGGGACCCAGTACTTC
>TRBV5-8|many|-|TRBJ2-1
CASSFRSRGMGDEQFF
TGTGCCAGCAGCTTTCGCTCTCGCGGGATGGGCGATGAGCAGTTCTTC
>TRBV9|-|-|TRBJ1-3
CASSVEPGPTANTIYF
TGTGCCAGCAGCGTAGAACCAGGGCCTACCGCAAACACCATATATTTT
>TRBV6-1|many|TRBD1|TRBJ2-2
CASRGRTGMTGELFF
TGTGCCAGCAGGGGCAGGACAGGGATGACCGGGGAGCTGTTTTTT